This TCR beta chain was obtained from a study of neoadjuvant nivolumab and ipilimumab in lung cancer. Study-level background: Nivolumab 3 mg/kg was given days 1, 15 and 29, plus ipilimumab 1 mg/kg day 1 in combination.

Points on this clone: What it recognizes is unknown.

Assay: immunoSEQ multiplex PCR; the TCRdb copy retains only in-frame clones and omits some. The repertoire holds about 29,000 clones, more than 80% seen once, with 4% to 6% in the top ten. Germline-derived CDR1 and CDR2 are SGHAT and FQNNGV. Trimming removed 8 bases at V and 4 bases at J, with 24 bases between. The CDR3 runs to 16 residues. General study points: Resected-tumor TCR richness correlated positively with pretherapy blood richness. Compared with tumor-adjacent uninvolved lung, resected tumors showed greater richness and clonality.

This TCR was recovered from an adult with non-small cell lung cancer. The specimen comprised tumor tissue, sampled after neoadjuvant nivolumab, alone or with ipilimumab, at or shortly before surgery. V gene TRBV11-2 combines with J gene TRBJ2-7; no reliable D call. Written as DNA, the CDR3 is TGTGCCAGCCGTGACGTGATAATAAGGGAACGGTACGAGCAGTACTTC. Its translation is CASRDVIIRERYEQYF.